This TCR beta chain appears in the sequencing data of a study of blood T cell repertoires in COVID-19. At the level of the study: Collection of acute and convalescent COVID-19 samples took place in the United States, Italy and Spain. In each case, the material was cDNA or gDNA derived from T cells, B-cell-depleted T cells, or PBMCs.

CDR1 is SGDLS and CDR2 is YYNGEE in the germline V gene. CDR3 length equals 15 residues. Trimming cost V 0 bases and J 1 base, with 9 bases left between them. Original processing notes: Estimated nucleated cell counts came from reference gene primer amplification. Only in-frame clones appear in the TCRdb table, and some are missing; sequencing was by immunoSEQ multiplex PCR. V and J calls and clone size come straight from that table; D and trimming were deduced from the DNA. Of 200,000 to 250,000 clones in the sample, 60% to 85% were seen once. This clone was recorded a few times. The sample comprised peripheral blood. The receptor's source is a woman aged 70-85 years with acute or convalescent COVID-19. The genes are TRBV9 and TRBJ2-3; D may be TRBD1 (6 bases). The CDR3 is CASSVDNRGTDTQYF. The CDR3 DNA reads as TGTGCCAGCAGCGTAGATAACAGGGGCACAGATACGCAGTATTTT. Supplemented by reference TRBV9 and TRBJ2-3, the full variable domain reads DSGVTQTPKHLITATGQRVTLRCSPRSGDLSVYWYQQSLDQGLQFLIQYYNGEERAKGNILERFSAQQFPDLHSELNLSSLELGDSALYFCASSVDNRGTDTQYFGPGTRLTVL.